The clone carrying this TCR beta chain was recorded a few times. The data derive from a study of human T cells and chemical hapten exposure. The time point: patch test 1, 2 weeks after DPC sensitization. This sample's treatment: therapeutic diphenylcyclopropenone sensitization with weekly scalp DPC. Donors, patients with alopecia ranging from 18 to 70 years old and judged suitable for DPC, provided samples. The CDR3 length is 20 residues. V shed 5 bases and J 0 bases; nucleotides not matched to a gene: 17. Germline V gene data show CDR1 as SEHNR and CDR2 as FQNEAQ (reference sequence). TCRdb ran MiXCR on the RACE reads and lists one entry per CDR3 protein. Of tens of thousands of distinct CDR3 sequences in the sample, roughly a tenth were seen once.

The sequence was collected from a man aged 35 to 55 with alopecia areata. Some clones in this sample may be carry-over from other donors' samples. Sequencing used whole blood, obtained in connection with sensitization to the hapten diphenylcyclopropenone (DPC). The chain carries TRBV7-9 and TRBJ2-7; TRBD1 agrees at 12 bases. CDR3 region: CASSPTPGTGGPFSSYEQYV. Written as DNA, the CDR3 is TGTGCCAGCAGCCCAACCCCCGGGACAGGGGGCCCTTTTAGCTCCTACGAGCAGTACGTC.